This TCR beta chain comes out of a study of blood T cell repertoires in COVID-19. About the research overall: The study drew acute and convalescent COVID-19 samples from the United States, Italy and Spain. The analysed material was cDNA or gDNA that came from T cells, B-cell-depleted T cells, or PBMCs.

CDR3 length equals 15 residues. Looked up from germline, CDR1 is LGHNA and CDR2 is YNFKEQ. Between the trimmed V and J ends, which lost 1 base and 4 bases, there was a span of 13 bases. TCRdb's copy holds only in-frame clones and misses some; the assay was immunoSEQ multiplex PCR. The table lists about 340,000 clones, more than 85% of them singletons. Study members were between about 18 and 100 years old and lived in over 20 US regions. For recovered donors of Cohort 3, there were two negative PCRs, clearance, or symptom resolution. This sequence joins TRBV4-2 and TRBJ1-2; D might be TRBD1 (6 bases). Source material: PBMCs or T cells enriched from blood (not recorded which). This TCR was recovered from a woman aged 25-40 years who had recovered from COVID-19. The CDR3: CASSQGLTGVYGYTF. The CDR3, as DNA: TGTGCCAGCAGCCAAGGGTTGACAGGAGTCTATGGCTACACCTTC.